This T cell receptor beta chain was recovered during a study of blood T cell repertoires in COVID-19. Per the authors' pipeline: Scientists estimated how many nucleated cells there were by amplifying reference gene primers. Generated by immunoSEQ multiplex PCR, the TCRdb table keeps only in-frame clones and is missing some. From that table come the V and J calls and clone size; the DNA was used to work out D and trimming. The sample carries some 150,000 clones, about 87% recorded once. The CDR3 length is 13 residues. Trimming took 2 bases from V and 5 from J, leaving 7 bases between them. Germline lookup yields CDR1 SGHTA and CDR2 FQGTGA.

The receptor comes from a woman in her forties or fifties with acute or convalescent COVID-19. The chain combines TRBV7-3 with TRBJ1-5; D unresolved. The sample comprised peripheral blood. In DNA form, the CDR3 reads TGTGCCAGCAGCTTATCCCCCTATCAGCCCCAGCATTTT. It translates to CASSLSPYQPQHF.